This passage covers 21 T cell receptor beta chains from one sample sequenced in a study of cytomegalovirus exposure and HLA in healthy donors. Vbeta (60) and Jbeta (13) primers were used in the PCR. Sequenced by immunoSEQ multiplex PCR; TCRdb stores in-frame clones only, minus some. The sample shows about 140,000 clones, around three quarters of them seen only once. Sequenced material: PBMCs. These receptors all come from a man aged 25 to 40 in good health.

This clone was seen a few times. The chain carries TRBV5-1 and TRBJ2-7; D perhaps matches TRBD1 (5 bases). Trimming removed 3 bases from V and 2 bases from J, with 24 bases in between. Germline CDR1 SGHRS, CDR2 YFSETQ. The CDR3 sequence is 18 residues long. The CDR3 loop reads CASSYSPDSHKNPYEQYF. Written as DNA, the CDR3 is TGCGCCAGCAGCTACAGTCCCGACAGCCACAAGAACCCCTACGAGCAGTACTTC.

The rearrangement joins TRBV18 to TRBJ2-3; possibly TRBD1 for D (6 bases). V lost 0 bases and J lost 3, with 10 bases in between. The CDR3 runs 15 residues. Germline-derived CDR1 and CDR2 are KGHSH and LQKENI. Written as DNA, the CDR3 is TGTGCCAGCTCACCACCAACAGGGTGGACAGATACGCAGTATTTT. Protein product: CASSPPTGWTDTQYF.

The chain uses TRBV5-1 and TRBJ2-1; the match to TRBD2 covers 8 bases. The CDR3 spans 13 residues. Looked up from germline, CDR1 is SGHRS and CDR2 is YFSETQ. Trimming removed 0 bases from V and 10 bases from J; junction bases left unmatched: 3. This CDR3 is CASSLAGREEQFF. The CDR3 nucleotides read TGCGCCAGCAGCTTGGCCGGGAGGGAAGAGCAGTTCTTC.

This clone was recorded a few times. This chain links TRBV14 with TRBJ1-1, with 8 bases that match TRBD1. CDR1 and CDR2 from the germline V gene are SGHDN and FVKESK. The length of the CDR3 is 19 residues. J lost 0 bases, V lost 0 bases, and 12 bases had no gene match. This CDR3 reads CASSQEDGQGAIMNTEAFF. The CDR3 region has the DNA TGTGCCAGCAGCCAAGAGGATGGGCAGGGGGCTATCATGAACACTGAAGCTTTCTTT.

J is TRBJ2-1 and V is TRBV15; TRBD2 agrees at 8 bases. CDR3 length: 16 amino acids. V lost 5 bases, J lost 2 bases, and 8 bases stayed unmatched. Germline assignment: CDR1 LNHNV and CDR2 YYDKDF (reference sequence). CDR3: CATSLGLAAPYNEQFF. The CDR3 nucleotides read TGTGCCACCAGCCTAGGACTAGCAGCGCCCTACAATGAGCAGTTCTTC.

The V and J genes are TRBV25-1 and TRBJ2-2, with 10 bases that match TRBD1. Germline V CDR1 and CDR2: MGHDK, SYGVNS. This CDR3 contains 15 residues. V trimming: 8 bases; J trimming: 5 bases; junction bases outside the gene matches: 8. The CDR3 here is CASGRDRGLTGELFF. The CDR3, as DNA: TGTGCCAGCGGGAGGGACAGGGGCCTTACCGGGGAGCTGTTTTTT. The entire variable domain, with the rest obtained from reference TRBV25-1 and TRBJ2-2, is as follows: EADIYQTPRYLVIGTGKKITLECSQTMGHDKMYWYQQDPGMELHLIHYSYGVNSTEKGDLSSESTVSRIRTEHFPLTLESARPSHTSQYLCASGRDRGLTGELFFGEGSRLTVL.

The chain employs TRBV5-4 and TRBJ1-5; D is possibly TRBD1 (6 bases). The V gene lost 2 bases and the J gene lost 0 bases, with 12 bases spanning the gap. The CDR3 sequence is 16 residues long. In germline, CDR1 is SGHNT, CDR2 YYREEE (reference sequence). DNA for the CDR3: TGTGCCAGCAGCTTTTGGACAGCCATTAGCAATCAGCCCCAGCATTTT. Encoded protein: CASSFWTAISNQPQHF.

The rearrangement links TRBV11-2 to TRBJ1-3; 9 positions agree with TRBD1. V lost 5 bases and J lost 4; bases outside the gene matches: 9. Germline values: CDR1 SGHAT, CDR2 FQNNGV. This CDR3 is built from 16 residues. The CDR3 DNA follows: TGTGCCAGCAGCCCAATACAGGGGGCGAGGGGAAACACCATATATTTT. As protein: CASSPIQGARGNTIYF.

V and J are TRBV19 and TRBJ2-3; 9 nucleotides agree with TRBD1. This CDR3 contains 14 residues. J gave up 5 bases and V 6 bases, and 6 bases lay outside the gene matches. In germline, CDR1 is LNHDA, CDR2 SQIVND (reference sequence). CDR3 bases: TGTGCCAGTAGGAGGACAGGGGCGGAAGATACGCAGTATTTT. This gives the protein CASRRTGAEDTQYF.

This clone has a handful of counts. This chain links TRBV5-8 with TRBJ1-1; D not certain. V was shortened by 5 bases and J by 1 base, with 9 bases between the two germline ends. This CDR3 comprises 13 residues. CDR1 is SGHTS, CDR2 YDEGEE, per germline. The CDR3 loop reads CASSLNRNTEAFF. CDR3 nucleotide sequence: TGTGCCAGCAGTTTAAACAGGAACACTGAAGCTTTCTTT.

The genes are TRBV9 and TRBJ2-5, with TRBD2 identical over 10 bases. Trimming removed 3 bases from V and 1 base from J; junction bases left unmatched: 3. CDR3 length equals 15 residues. Germline CDR1 is SGDLS and CDR2 is YYNGEE. The CDR3 DNA reads as TGTGCCAGCAGCGCCGGGACTAGCGCCCAAGAGACCCAGTACTTC. Translated: CASSAGTSAQETQYF.

This chain uses TRBV28 with TRBJ2-5, with TRBD1 identical over 7 bases. Matching the DNA end better, TRBJ2-7 makes the J call doubtful. The germline V gene has CDR1 MDHEN and CDR2 SYDVKM. The CDR3 runs 11 residues. CDR3 coding DNA: TGTGCCAGCAGAGACAGGGCCGAGCAGTACTTC. It codes for CASRDRAEQYF.

The rearrangement uses TRBV11-2 and TRBJ2-3; 7 positions match TRBD2. Germline lookup yields CDR1 SGHAT and CDR2 FQNNGV. This CDR3 comprises 13 residues. After removal of 3 bases from V and 7 bases from J, the junction contained 4 bases not matched to a gene. The DNA for the CDR3 is TGTGCCAGCAGCTTCGGGGGAGGGAATACGCAGTATTTT. Translating gives CASSFGGGNTQYF.

The chain has TRBV27 and TRBJ1-5, with 8 nucleotides matching TRBD1. The CDR3 covers 14 residues. Per germline, CDR1 MNHEY and CDR2 SMNVEV (reference sequence). With 0 bases clipped from V and 7 bases from J, the junction kept 2 bases outside the gene matches. CDR3 amino acids: CASSLSRTGQPQHF. The CDR3 nucleotides are TGTGCCAGCAGTTTATCCCGGACAGGGCAGCCCCAGCATTTT.

The genes are TRBV10-1 and TRBJ2-1; 12 positions agree with TRBD1. Germline V lookup: CDR1 WNHNN, CDR2 SYGVQD (reference sequence). The junction had 12 bases not matched to a gene; V was cut back by 6 bases and J by 9 bases. This CDR3 contains 16 residues. CDR3 sequence reads: CASSGTGGLGGSEQFF. The CDR3 region has the DNA TGCGCCAGCAGCGGGACAGGGGGCCTTGGGGGCAGTGAGCAGTTCTTC.

The V gene is TRBV30, the J gene TRBJ2-5; D possibly corresponds to TRBD2 (6 bases). This CDR3 region has 13 residues. The germline V gene encodes CDR1 GTSNPN and CDR2 SVGIG (reference sequence). Trimming stripped 3 bases from V and 2 bases from J, with 10 bases between. The CDR3 loop reads CAWRQGGQETQYF. CDR3 coding DNA: TGTGCCTGGAGGCAGGGAGGACAAGAGACCCAGTACTTC.

J is TRBJ2-1 and V is TRBV11-3; maybe TRBD2 (5 bases). The CDR3 consists of 13 residues. In germline, CDR1 is SGHNT, CDR2 YENEEA. The V end lost 3 bases, the J end lost 14 bases, and 17 bases lay between the germline ends. The CDR3 loop reads CASSFPKLRLKFF. The CDR3 bases are TGTGCCAGCAGCTTCCCCAAATTGAGACTAAAGTTCTTC.

This clone has just one count. This rearrangement joins TRBV7-6 to TRBJ2-1; 9 nucleotides match TRBD2. This CDR3 region has 15 residues. The ends lost 4 bases at V and 7 bases at J; junction bases unmatched: 8. The germline V gene has CDR1 SGHVS and CDR2 FNYEAQ. CDR3 sequence: CASSSRGGRVNEQFF. The CDR3, as DNA: TGTGCCAGCAGCTCTAGAGGCGGGAGGGTGAATGAGCAGTTCTTC.

This clone has a single count. J is TRBJ2-7 and V is TRBV5-4; 8 bases fit TRBD1. The CDR3 contains 14 residues. V trimming: 0 bases; J trimming: 4 bases; junction bases outside the gene matches: 3. Germline loops: CDR1 SGHNT, CDR2 YYREEE (reference sequence). The CDR3 nucleotides are TGTGCCAGCAGCTTGGGGACAGGGCCGTACGAGCAGTACTTC. This gives the protein CASSLGTGPYEQYF.

This sequence joins TRBV13 and TRBJ2-7, with TRBD2 identical over 8 bases. V was clipped by 0 bases and J by 6 bases; unmatched bases: 10. The CDR3 covers 16 residues. Germline V gives CDR1 PRHDT, CDR2 FYEKMQ (reference sequence). Here the CDR3 reads CASSLGPGSGMSEQYF. DNA of the CDR3: TGTGCCAGCAGCTTAGGGCCGGGTAGCGGGATGAGCGAGCAGTACTTC.

The chain carries TRBV27 and TRBJ2-1; TRBD2 matches at 11 bases. V lost 6 bases and J lost 9; bases outside the gene matches: 10. This CDR3 spans 15 amino acids. Germline V lookup: CDR1 MNHEY, CDR2 SMNVEV (reference sequence). CDR3 amino acids: CASSLLAGGRVEQFF. The CDR3 DNA sequence: TGTGCCAGCAGCCTATTAGCGGGAGGGCGGGTTGAGCAGTTCTTC.